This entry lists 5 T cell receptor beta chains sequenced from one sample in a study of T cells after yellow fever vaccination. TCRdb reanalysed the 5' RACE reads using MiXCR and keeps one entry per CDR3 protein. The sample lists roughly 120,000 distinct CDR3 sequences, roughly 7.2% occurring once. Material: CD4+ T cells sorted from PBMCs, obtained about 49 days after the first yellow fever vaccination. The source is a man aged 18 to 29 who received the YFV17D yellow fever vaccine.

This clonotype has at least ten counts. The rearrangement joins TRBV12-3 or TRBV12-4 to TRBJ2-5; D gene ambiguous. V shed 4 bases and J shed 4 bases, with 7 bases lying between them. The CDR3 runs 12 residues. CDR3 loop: CASSSVLETQYF. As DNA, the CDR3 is TGTGCCAGCAGTTCCGTCCTAGAGACCCAGTACTTC.

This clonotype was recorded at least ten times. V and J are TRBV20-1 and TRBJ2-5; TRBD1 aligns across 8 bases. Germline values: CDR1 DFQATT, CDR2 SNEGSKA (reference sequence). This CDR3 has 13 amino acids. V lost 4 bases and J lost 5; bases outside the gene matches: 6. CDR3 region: CSAIGGDRETQYF. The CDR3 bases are TGCAGTGCTATCGGAGGGGACAGGGAGACCCAGTACTTC.

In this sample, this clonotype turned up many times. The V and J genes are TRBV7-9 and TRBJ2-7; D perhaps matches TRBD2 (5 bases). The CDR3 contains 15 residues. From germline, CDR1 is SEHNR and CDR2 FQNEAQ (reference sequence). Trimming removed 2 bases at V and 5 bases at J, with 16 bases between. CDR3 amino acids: CASSLSAAAGNEQYF. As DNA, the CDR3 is TGTGCCAGCAGCTTATCTGCCGCCGCCGGGAACGAGCAGTACTTC.

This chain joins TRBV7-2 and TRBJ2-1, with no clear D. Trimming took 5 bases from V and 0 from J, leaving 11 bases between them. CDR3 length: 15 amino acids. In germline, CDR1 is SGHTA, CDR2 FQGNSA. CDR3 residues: CASSGDPSSYNEQFF. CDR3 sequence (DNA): TGTGCCAGCAGCGGTGACCCGAGCTCCTACAATGAGCAGTTCTTC.

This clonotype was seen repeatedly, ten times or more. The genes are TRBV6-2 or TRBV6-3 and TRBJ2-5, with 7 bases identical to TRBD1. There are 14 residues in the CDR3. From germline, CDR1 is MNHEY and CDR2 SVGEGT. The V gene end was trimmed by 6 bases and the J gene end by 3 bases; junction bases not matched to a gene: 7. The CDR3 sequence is CASSSLGTEETQYF. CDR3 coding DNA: TGTGCCAGCAGCTCCCTCGGGACAGAAGAGACCCAGTACTTC.